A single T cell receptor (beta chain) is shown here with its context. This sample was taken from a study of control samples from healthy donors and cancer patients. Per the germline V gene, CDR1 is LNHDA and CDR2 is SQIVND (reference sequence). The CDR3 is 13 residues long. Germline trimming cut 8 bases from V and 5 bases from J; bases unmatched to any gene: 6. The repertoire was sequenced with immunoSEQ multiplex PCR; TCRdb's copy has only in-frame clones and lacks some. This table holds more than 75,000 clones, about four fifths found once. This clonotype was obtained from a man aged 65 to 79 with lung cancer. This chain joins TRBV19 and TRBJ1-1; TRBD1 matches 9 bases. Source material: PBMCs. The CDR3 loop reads CASEPTGGTEAFF. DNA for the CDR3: TGTGCCAGTGAGCCGACAGGGGGGACTGAAGCTTTCTTT. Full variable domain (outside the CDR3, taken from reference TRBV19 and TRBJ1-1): DGGITQSPKYLFRKEGQNVTLSCEQNLNHDAMYWYRQDPGQGLRLIYYSQIVNDFQKGDIAEGYSVSREKKESFPLTVTSAQKNPTAFYLCASEPTGGTEAFFGQGTRLTVV.